This T cell receptor (beta chain) is from a study of cytomegalovirus exposure and HLA in healthy donors (dated by TCRdb to 2015 to 2018). Some background on the complete study: According to an earlier analysis of 587 of the donors, 200 million or so T cells yielded roughly 110 million unique TCR beta sequences and around 300 Gb of sequence data. Donor age, sex, ethnicity and CMV serostatus were compiled together with the repertoire data. The aim of the study was to test whether cataloging public T cell receptors could identify signatures of past pathogen exposure. In addition to the first cohort of 666 subjects, a separate validation cohort of 120 different subjects was used. Typing coverage varied by locus: roughly 629-630 donors for A, B, C, DRB1 and DQB1; approximately 520 for DQA1; about 590 for DPA1; 450 to 480 for DPB1. To study patterns of TCR occurrence, a later analysis re-analyzed previously published TCR beta repertoires from around 700 donors and added high-resolution HLA genotyping. Because of strong linkage in the cohort, five DR-DQ haplotypes were treated as single units for association and clustering. Of the 350 to 450 genotyped donors, roughly 76% were placed in the genetic ancestry cluster associated with self-reported Caucasian donors. Every repertoire in the discovery cohort had been generated on one and the same sequencing platform. A later genetic analysis used genome-wide SNP genotypes for about three fifths of the 666 donors, treating that subset as a discovery cohort. Among roughly 370 genotyped donors of the cohort, an average of roughly 240,000 unique TCR beta nucleotide sequences were sequenced per donor, roughly 20% of them non-productive. Class I and class II HLA loci were covered by the typing at four-digit resolution. About 300 gigabases of sequencing data and approximately 80 million unique TCR sequences were included in an early release covering several hundred HLA-typed donors. The later analysis used no new phenotypic data to find candidate immune exposures, relying instead on TCR beta sequences and their occurrence across donors. High-throughput TCR immunosequencing, statistical association of individual TCRs with disease status, and machine learning were combined to predict cytomegalovirus infection status. In an earlier analysis of a few hundred of the donors, high-throughput TCR beta sequencing was used to judge whether each TCR beta V gene segment behaved as functional or pseudogenic. The T cell repertoires of 666 subjects were profiled by immunosequencing and related to cytomegalovirus serostatus.

The full study reports these points: An association between a missense DCLRE1C variant and V-gene and J-gene trimming of TCR beta chains was found in a later genetic analysis and replicated in an independent cohort. The presence/absence analyses assumed that sequencing depth was roughly uniform across donors, and that assumption may not be true. A cluster of highly shared sequence variants was judged likely to represent a technical artifact of the sequencing pipeline. According to the authors, the approach could potentially be generalized to other disease states and immunological phenotypes. Most CMV-associated TCR beta chains appeared to be HLA-restricted in a later analysis, and the HLA associations seemed to be driven largely by CMV exposure. A few of the identified cytomegalovirus-associated TCR beta chains were confirmed in vitro to be specific for cytomegalovirus antigens. Specific HLA alleles were associated with some 15,000 TCR beta sequences at a false discovery rate of 0.05 in a later analysis. In an earlier analysis of over 550 of the donors, most TCR beta V segments were observed in productive rearrangements about 90% or about 30% of the time, broadly matching IMGT annotations. The only immune exposure information available for the cohort was CMV serostatus. When HLA alleles, especially DR and DQ, strongly co-occurred, TCR associations were difficult to assign to individual alleles. In the study, approximately 160 TCR beta chains were listed as associated with cytomegalovirus. A later analysis found that HLA-associated TCR beta chains were more clonally expanded and had lower generation probabilities than equally common non-associated chains. Compared with the approximately 670-donor mean, donors in an Asian-associated ancestry cluster had fewer N-insertions in productive TCRs, according to a later genetic analysis. Linkage disequilibrium might explain the correlated functional status among segregating V segments, but an unknown experimental factor could not be excluded. Because the 87-base-pair reads could not distinguish some IMGT-functional V segments, including TRBV6-2 and TRBV6-3, those segments were excluded. In a later analysis, the rate of TCR association differed among HLA loci, with DRB1 alleles having the most associated TCRs and HLA-C alleles having the fewest. Several of the top co-occurrence clusters appeared to be linked to parvovirus B19, influenza, CMV and Epstein-Barr virus, according to a later analysis. Because counts were too low, some 17 rarely observed V segments, including chromosome 9 orphons, were left out of the earlier analysis of 587 of the donors. The classifier was reported to diagnose cytomegalovirus status with high specificity and sensitivity in both the original cohort and the validation cohort. HLA typing was unavailable for some donors at each locus, so association tests used only the typed subset. The cohort was sequenced for TCR beta chains only, and without alpha or paired-chain data the features that could be detected were limited. While some public TCRs were present in many individuals, most TCR sequences turned up only very rarely across donors. A further reported finding was that TCR beta sequences accurately predicted the HLA-A and HLA-B alleles for most subjects in the first cohort.

V sheds 1 base and J sheds 0 bases, leaving 12 bases between their ends. From the cysteine through the phenylalanine, the CDR3 covers 16 amino acids. Only the CDR3 region is kept as DNA, spanning 48 bases read in frame from base 1. CDR1 and CDR2, per the germline V gene, are SGHAT and FQNNGV. Details on this clone: Its antigen is not yet known. Nothing much larger sits one base from this clone, and base qualities are not available.

The receptor library was made with the immunoSEQ multiplex PCR assay. The multiplex PCR relied on a mix of 60 forward primers for TCR Vbeta segments and 13 reverse primers for TCR Jbeta segments. A multiplex PCR assay on genomic DNA amplified the CDR3 region of rearranged TCR beta genes. The Illumina HiSeq System was used to sequence the amplified TCR beta libraries as 87-base-pair reads. The study's processing was this. A later analysis tallied roughly 78 million unique TCR beta chains across the 666 repertoires, and approximately 12 million of those chains were shared by two or more donors. Raw reads were error-corrected and collapsed into unique sequences with a nearest-neighbor algorithm that merged closely related sequences to remove PCR and sequencing errors. To assign V, D and J gene segments, CDR3 sequences were aligned to IMGT reference sequences. For a sequence to be retained, at least a six-nucleotide match to both a V gene segment and a J gene segment was required. Rearrangements were called productive when the CDR3 lacked stop codons and stayed in frame with V and J; all others were non-productive. Following IMGT convention, CDR3 was defined as the stretch from the second conserved V-encoded cysteine to the conserved J-encoded phenylalanine. In an earlier analysis of 587 of the donors, sequences lacking an unambiguous match to a single V gene segment were excluded. An earlier analysis of around 600 of the donors classified V segments as functional when productive rearrangements were above 56.7% and as segregating when the standard deviation between donors was above 5%. A statistical classification framework was developed to diagnose cytomegalovirus status using the catalog of TCR beta chain sequences. In a later analysis, V and J genes were assigned by comparing TCR nucleotide sequences against IMGT/GENE-DB human TR gene sequences. In a later analysis, CDR3 sequences and most-parsimonious VDJ recombination scenarios were assigned using the TCRdist pipeline. A later analysis defined each TCR beta chain by its CDR3 amino acid sequence plus V-gene family, and excluded reads lacking a unique V-gene family. As a way to deal with suspected cross-contamination and a sequencing artifact, a later analysis dropped 450 to 700 nucleotide sequences that were highly shared and had low generation probability. For each public chain, a later analysis derived a clonal expansion index from normalized ranks of inferred template counts within each repertoire. A later analysis computed generation probabilities with a VDJ recombination model fitted to out-of-frame rearrangements, and checked the results against IGoR. In a later analysis, TCR-TCR, TCR-HLA and TCR-CMV co-occurrence was scored with hypergeometric tests, and a repertoire-size bias correction was applied to TCR pairs. A later analysis estimated false discovery rates by permuting HLA or CMV assignments 20 times. In a later analysis, co-occurring TCRs were grouped with DBSCAN, and TCRdist sequence similarity was added when clustering was performed within HLA-allele-positive subsets. Co-occurrence clustering excluded repertoires with fewer than 30,000 or more than 120,000 public chains, plus five with anomalous nucleotide sharing. Drawn from immuneACCESS, this table holds only the in-frame rearrangements with V and J called that TCRdb kept. Clones are partly lost; checked studies trace under half to an unresolved V gene and leave the rest unexplained. That table is the source of V, J and clone size, and D and trimming were worked out from the DNA. The sample data list 110,000 or so clones, and approximately 75% of these were observed just once. The ten largest account for about 1.8% of the sample.

The cohort was made up of 500 to 850 healthy bone marrow donors. All cohort members were sampled while nominally healthy, although unrecorded immune exposures were likely present. The donor tested CMV seronegative, placing the donor among the 350 to 400 seronegative members of the cohort. Each donor provided a peripheral blood sample, and peripheral blood mononuclear cells were used for TCR beta sequencing. The Qiagen DNeasy Blood Extraction Kit was used to extract genomic DNA from the blood cell samples. The sample taken for sequencing was PBMCs. This receptor was identified in a man in his forties or fifties in good health and CMV-seronegative. The V and J genes are TRBV11-2 and TRBJ1-1, with the D segment identity uncertain. The CDR3 protein: CASSLVSHGVNTEAFF. The nucleotides read TGTGCCAGCAGCTTAGTGTCCCACGGGGTGAACACTGAAGCTTTCTTT. The variable domain in full, with residues beyond the CDR3 obtained from the reference TRBV11-2 and TRBJ1-1 genes, is EAGVAQSPRYKIIEKRQSVAFWCNPISGHATLYWYQQILGQGPKLLIQFQNNGVVDDSQLPKDRFSAERLKGVDSTLKIQPAKLEDSAVYLCASSLVSHGVNTEAFFGQGTRLTVV.